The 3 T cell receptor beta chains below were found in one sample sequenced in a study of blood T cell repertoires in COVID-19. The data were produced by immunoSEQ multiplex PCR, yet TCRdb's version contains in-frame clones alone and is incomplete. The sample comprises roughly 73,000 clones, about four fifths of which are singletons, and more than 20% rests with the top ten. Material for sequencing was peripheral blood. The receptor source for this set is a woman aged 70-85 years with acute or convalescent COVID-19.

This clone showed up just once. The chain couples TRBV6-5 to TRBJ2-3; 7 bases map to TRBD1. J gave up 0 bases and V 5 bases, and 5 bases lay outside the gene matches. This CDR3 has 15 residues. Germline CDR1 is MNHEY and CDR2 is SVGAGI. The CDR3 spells CASSPGTASTDTQYF. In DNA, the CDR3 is TGTGCCAGCAGTCCTGGGACAGCTAGCACAGATACGCAGTATTTT.

DNA of the CDR3: TGTGCCAGCAGCGGAGGGACCCGACGGGGTGAGCAGTTCTTC. Protein product: CASSGGTRRGEQFF. The chain links TRBV11-3 to TRBJ2-1, with D possibly TRBD2 on 6 matching bases. V lost 5 bases to trimming and J lost 9 bases, with 17 bases between them. The CDR3 totals 14 residues. CDR1 is SGHNT, CDR2 YENEEA, per germline.

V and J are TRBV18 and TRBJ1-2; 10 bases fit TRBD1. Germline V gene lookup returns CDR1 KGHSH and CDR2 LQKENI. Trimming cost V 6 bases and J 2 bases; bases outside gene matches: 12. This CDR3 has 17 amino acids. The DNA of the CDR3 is TGTGCCAGCTCTCAGACAGGGGGCATACTGTCCAACTATGGCTACACCTTC. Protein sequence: CASSQTGGILSNYGYTF.